A single sample is the source of the 2 T cell receptor beta chains below, sequenced in a study of beta chain features in type 1 diabetes (dated by TCRdb to 2017 to 2018). To prepare the library, the immunoSEQ multiplex PCR assay was applied. All of the isolated RNA was reverse transcribed with the High Capacity cDNA Reverse Transcription Kit, so expressed TCRB transcripts were sequenced. The immuneACCESS repertoire file appears here via TCRdb, limited to in-frame rearrangements. These files lack a portion of the clones; in checked studies, under half of the deficit traces to unresolved V genes, and the cause of the others is not known. This sample holds 200,000 to 250,000 clones; roughly 10% were observed only once. 1% to 1.5% of the sample goes to the ten largest clones. The sample taken for sequencing was central memory CD4+ T cells from blood. The receptors derive from a man aged 18 to 29 in good health.

J is TRBJ2-6 and V is TRBV5-4; unclear D gene. CDR1 and CDR2 from the germline V gene are SGHNT and YYREEE (reference sequence). The CDR3 extends over 14 amino acids. V shed 7 bases and J shed 0 bases, with 8 bases lying between them. CDR3 DNA: TGTGCCAGCTTTGACACCTCTGGGGCCAACGTCCTGACTTTC. Protein: CASFDTSGANVLTF.

The rearrangement uses TRBV4-2 and TRBJ2-3; D call uncertain. CDR1 LGHNA and CDR2 YNFKEQ come from the germline V gene. V lost 1 base and J 7 bases, leaving 12 bases between the germline ends. The CDR3 covers 14 residues. The CDR3 DNA reads as TGTGCCAGCAGCCAAGCCGACTTAGGAAATACGCAGTATTTT. This codes for CASSQADLGNTQYF.